Below are 19 T cell receptor beta chains sequenced from a single sample in a study of CD8 T cells in ankylosing spondylitis (dated by TCRdb to the late 2010s). To prepare the library, 5' RACE was applied. The sequencer listed for this sample is Illumina HiSeq 2500. TCRdb's own reprocessing of the public reads used fastp at Q25 and MiXCR and kept productive beta chains. Each record represents a unique CDR3 protein, reported with the most common genes and DNA among its rows. A total of hundreds of thousands of distinct CDR3 sequences appear in this sample, 10% to 15% of them only once. Of the sample, around 6.8% is held by the ten largest clones. Summary of the overall study and its limitations: Blood from ankylosing spondylitis patients appeared to be characterized by a TCR beta motif made up of about 8 highly homologous amino acid variants.

These TCRs are of unknown antigen specificity. Sequencing used blood, either unsorted or a sorted T cell fraction (not recorded which). Receptors originate from a male donor with ankylosing spondylitis.

This clonotype has only a few counts. The V gene is TRBV3-1, the J gene TRBJ2-5; 7 bases match TRBD1. Germline lookup yields CDR1 LGHDT and CDR2 YNNKEL (reference sequence). The CDR3 sequence is 15 residues long. V gave up 2 bases and J gave up 4 bases; unmatched junction bases: 7. CDR3 DNA: TGTGCCAGCAGCCAATTGCAGGGGGTTCTAGAGACCCAGTACTTC. Encoded protein: CASSQLQGVLETQYF.

This clonotype came up many times. The chain employs TRBV15 and TRBJ2-1; tentatively, D is TRBD2 (6 bases). V was trimmed by 0 bases and J by 2 bases, leaving 8 bases between them. Germline V gene data show CDR1 as LNHNV and CDR2 as YYDKDF (reference sequence). The CDR3 is made up of 15 amino acids. In nucleotides, the CDR3 is TGTGCCACCAGCAGAGAGAGGGAGGCCTACAATGAGCAGTTCTTC. This gives the protein CATSREREAYNEQFF.

This chain uses TRBV10-3 with TRBJ1-3; D unresolved. Trimming stripped 0 bases from V and 7 bases from J, with 10 bases between. The CDR3 contains 14 residues. Germline V CDR1 and CDR2: ENHRY, SYGVKD. DNA of the CDR3: TGTGCCATCAGTGAGTCAGGAGGTGACAACACCATATATTTT. This translates into CAISESGGDNTIYF.

This clonotype was picked up a small number of times. The chain recombines TRBV5-1 with TRBJ1-6, with a weak D call TRBD1 (6 bases). V was cut by 4 bases and J by 9 bases, with 14 bases left in between. Germline V gene lookup returns CDR1 SGHRS and CDR2 YFSETQ. This CDR3 contains 14 residues. This CDR3 is CASSTGTNTSPLHF. CDR3 sequence (DNA): TGCGCCAGCAGCACCGGGACAAATACTTCACCCCTCCACTTT.

In DNA form, the CDR3 reads TGTGCCAGTAGTCCTGGGACCGCAGATGCTGGCTACACCTTC. This codes for CASSPGTADAGYTF. The rearrangement uses TRBV19 and TRBJ1-2; possibly TRBD1 for D (5 bases). V was pared by 5 bases and J by 7 bases, with 17 bases between. There are 14 residues in the CDR3. Germline V gene lookup returns CDR1 LNHDA and CDR2 SQIVND (reference sequence).

This clonotype was counted a few times. This chain joins TRBV20-1 and TRBJ2-6; maybe TRBD1 (6 bases). The V gene lost 2 bases and the J gene lost 2 bases, with 10 bases spanning the gap. CDR1 is DFQATT and CDR2 is SNEGSKA in the germline V gene (reference sequence). The CDR3 is 15 residues long. This CDR3 reads CSARNQGTGANVLTF. The CDR3 coding sequence is TGCAGTGCTAGAAACCAGGGGACTGGGGCCAACGTCCTGACTTTC.

This clonotype was recorded at least ten times. The germline gene is not matched at one end of the junction; a read error may be the cause. DNA of the CDR3: TGTGCCAGCAGCTCCCAAGGGTCTTACAATGAGCAGTTCTTC. It specifies CASSSQGSYNEQFF. This chain joins TRBV5-1 and TRBJ2-1; D gene ambiguous. In germline, CDR1 is SGHRS, CDR2 YFSETQ. The CDR3 extends over 14 amino acids.

In its sample, this clonotype was seen many times. The chain has TRBV24-1 and TRBJ2-1, with TRBD1 identical over 8 bases. Germline V gene sequence: CDR1 KGHDR, CDR2 SFDVKD. V lost 5 bases, J lost 5 bases, and 10 bases stayed unmatched. There are 16 residues in the CDR3. The CDR3 DNA is TGTGCCACCAGTGCCTCGGGTCAGGGGGCCCACAATGAGCAGTTCTTC. It specifies CATSASGQGAHNEQFF.

This rearrangement joins TRBV27 to TRBJ2-7; 10 bases map to TRBD1. CDR1 is MNHEY and CDR2 is SMNVEV in the germline V gene (reference sequence). The CDR3 runs to 16 residues. V lost 8 bases and J lost 1; bases outside the gene matches: 11. CDR3: CASDSPWTGGSYEQYV. In DNA, the CDR3 is TGTGCCAGCGACTCCCCCTGGACAGGGGGTTCCTACGAGCAGTACGTC.

This clonotype has ten or more counts. The chain recombines TRBV4-1 with TRBJ2-1; 11 nucleotides agree with TRBD2. V dropped 2 bases and J dropped 9; count of bases not matched to a gene: 9. The CDR3 has 16 amino acids. Germline CDR1 is MGHRA and CDR2 is YSYEKL. CDR3 nucleotides: TGCGCCAGCAGCCAAAGTCGGACTAGCGGGTATGTTGAGCAGTTCTTC. Its protein is CASSQSRTSGYVEQFF.

CDR3: CSAERAEETQYF. The DNA of the CDR3 is TGCAGTGCTGAGAGGGCAGAAGAGACCCAGTACTTC. The chain links TRBV20-1 to TRBJ2-5, with D tentatively TRBD2 (5 bases). The length of the CDR3 is 12 residues. Trimming took 5 bases from V and 3 from J, leaving 10 bases between them. Germline loops: CDR1 DFQATT, CDR2 SNEGSKA (reference sequence).

This chain links TRBV20-1 with TRBJ2-1; 9 bases are a match to TRBD2. This CDR3 has 16 residues. Germline V lookup: CDR1 DFQATT, CDR2 SNEGSKA (reference sequence). V trimming: 1 base; J trimming: 3 bases; junction bases outside the gene matches: 7. This chain's CDR3 is CSARALREGRYNEQFF. The CDR3 DNA sequence: TGCAGTGCTAGAGCACTGCGGGAGGGCCGCTACAATGAGCAGTTCTTC.

The CDR3 reads CASSSHTGIKGYGYTF. Here the CDR3 DNA reads TGCGCCAGCAGCTCCCACACAGGGATTAAAGGTTATGGCTACACCTTC. This chain links TRBV5-1 with TRBJ1-2; TRBD1 is a possible D gene (6 bases). The CDR3 loop spans 16 amino acids. The germline V and J ends were trimmed by 3 bases and 5 bases, with 20 bases remaining between them. Germline V gives CDR1 SGHRS, CDR2 YFSETQ.

This clonotype has a handful of counts. Here the CDR3 reads CASSLARGTGINTDTQYF. DNA for the CDR3: TGCGCCAGCAGCTTGGCCCGCGGGACAGGGATCAACACAGATACGCAGTATTTT. The chain joins TRBV5-1 to TRBJ2-3; 9 bases align to TRBD1. V gave up 0 bases and J gave up 2 bases; unmatched junction bases: 10. CDR3 length equals 18 residues. Germline CDR1 SGHRS, CDR2 YFSETQ. The full variable domain, with the rest looked up from reference TRBV5-1 and TRBJ2-3, is KAGVTQTPRYLIKTRGQQVTLSCSPISGHRSVSWYQQTPGQGLQFLFEYFSETQRNKGNFPGRFSGRQFSNSRSEMNVSTLELGDSALYLCASSLARGTGINTDTQYFGPGTRLTVL.

This clonotype came up a few times. The chain recombines TRBV29-1 with TRBJ2-1, with no clear D. V lost 8 bases and J 8 bases, leaving 4 bases between the germline ends. CDR3 size: 8 residues. Germline V lookup: CDR1 SQVTM, CDR2 ANQGSEA. CDR3 DNA: TGCAGCACCGATGAGCAGTTCTTC. Translation gives CSTDEQFF.

This clonotype occurred many times. J is TRBJ2-5 and V is TRBV9; no clear D. The V end was cut by 0 bases, the J end by 3 bases, with 3 bases between. The CDR3 consists of 12 residues. Per the germline V gene, CDR1 is SGDLS and CDR2 is YYNGEE. CDR3 DNA: TGTGCCAGCAGCGTAGAAGAAGAGACCCAGTACTTC. Encoded protein: CASSVEEETQYF.

This clonotype was seen a handful of times. This chain connects TRBV5-1 to TRBJ2-1; 14 nucleotides line up with TRBD2. This CDR3 has 19 residues. J lost 8 bases, V lost 3 bases, and 16 bases had no gene match. Germline V gene lookup returns CDR1 SGHRS and CDR2 YFSETQ. CDR3 residues: CASSSGLAGGVWGGDEQFF. In DNA form, the CDR3 reads TGCGCCAGCAGCTCAGGACTAGCGGGAGGTGTTTGGGGTGGTGATGAGCAGTTCTTC. Looking up the rest from reference TRBV5-1 and TRBJ2-1 gives the full variable domain: KAGVTQTPRYLIKTRGQQVTLSCSPISGHRSVSWYQQTPGQGLQFLFEYFSETQRNKGNFPGRFSGRQFSNSRSEMNVSTLELGDSALYLCASSSGLAGGVWGGDEQFFGPGTRLTVL.

The rearrangement links TRBV27 to TRBJ2-1; 8 bases fit TRBD1. The germline V gene has CDR1 MNHEY and CDR2 SMNVEV (reference sequence). This CDR3 has 15 residues. With V trimmed by 7 bases and J by 0 bases, 5 bases remained unmatched. CDR3 nucleotides: TGTGCCAGCATCCTTCAGGGGGCCTCCTACAATGAGCAGTTCTTC. Its translation is CASILQGASYNEQFF.

This clonotype turned up a few times. J is TRBJ2-5 and V is TRBV9; D is undetermined. The CDR3 consists of 14 residues. Germline CDR1 reads SGDLS; CDR2 reads YYNGEE. V was trimmed by 2 bases and J by 3 bases, leaving 11 bases between them. CDR3 nucleotides: TGTGCCAGCAGCGTCGGACCAGATAAAGAGACCCAGTACTTC. Translated: CASSVGPDKETQYF.